Described below is a single T cell receptor beta chain sequence and its context. This sample was included in a study of tumor and adjacent non-tumor tissue in lung cancer. Germline CDR1 reads SGHAT; CDR2 reads FQNNGV. With 5 bases clipped from V and 7 bases from J, the junction kept 7 bases outside the gene matches. The CDR3 loop spans 14 amino acids. The template was RNA from unsorted bulk tissue. A modified ARM-PCR protocol with three rounds of nested PCR amplified TCRbeta. TCRdb reprocessed the multiplex PCR reads via MiXCR and lists one record per CDR3 protein. The repertoire holds approximately 120,000 distinct CDR3 sequences, with roughly 75% as singletons.

Sequencing input: lung tumor tissue. This clonotype was obtained from an older woman with non-small cell lung cancer. The chain recombines TRBV11-2 with TRBJ2-2; 7 bases align to TRBD1. The CDR3 reads CASSPRQGFGELFF. The CDR3 DNA is TGTGCCAGCAGCCCCCGACAGGGATTCGGGGAGCTGTTTTTT. Using reference TRBV11-2 and TRBJ2-2 for the parts outside the CDR3, the full variable domain is EAGVAQSPRYKIIEKRQSVAFWCNPISGHATLYWYQQILGQGPKLLIQFQNNGVVDDSQLPKDRFSAERLKGVDSTLKIQPAKLEDSAVYLCASSPRQGFGELFFGEGSRLTVL.